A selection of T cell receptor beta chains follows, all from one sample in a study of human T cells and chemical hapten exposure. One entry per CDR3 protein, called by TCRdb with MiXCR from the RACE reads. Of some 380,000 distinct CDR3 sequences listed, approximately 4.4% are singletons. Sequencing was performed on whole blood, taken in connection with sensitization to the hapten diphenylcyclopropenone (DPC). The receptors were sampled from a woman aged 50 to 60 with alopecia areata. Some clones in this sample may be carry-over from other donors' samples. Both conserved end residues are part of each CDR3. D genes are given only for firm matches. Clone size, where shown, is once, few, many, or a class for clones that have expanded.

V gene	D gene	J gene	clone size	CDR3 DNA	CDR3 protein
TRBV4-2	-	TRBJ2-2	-	TGTGCCAGCAGCCAGGGGGGCCCGGATACCGGGGAGCTGTTTTTT	CASSQGGPDTGELFF
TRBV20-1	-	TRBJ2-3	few	TGCAGTGTCCCGGGACTGGCCACAGATACGCAGTATTTT	CSVPGLATDTQYF
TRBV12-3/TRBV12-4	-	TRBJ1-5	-	TGTGCCAGCACCTGGGGCGTTCAGCCCCAGCATTTT	CASTWGVQPQHF
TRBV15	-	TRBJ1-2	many	TGTGCCACCAGCAGCGGTGGGACAAAGTATGGCTACACCTTC	CATSSGGTKYGYTF
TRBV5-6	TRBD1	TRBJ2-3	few	TGTGCCAGCAGCTCGACAGGGGATTGGAGCACAGATACGCAGTATTTT	CASSSTGDWSTDTQYF
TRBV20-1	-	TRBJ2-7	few	TGCAGTGCTTCCCCCACCTTGCGGGACAACTACGAGCAGTACTTC	CSASPTLRDNYEQYF
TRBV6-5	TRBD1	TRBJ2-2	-	TGTGCCAGCAGTTTAGGGGACAGGGGATACACCGGGGAGCTGTTTTTT	CASSLGDRGYTGELFF
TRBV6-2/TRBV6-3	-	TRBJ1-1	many	TGTGCCAGCAGGCAGTTGGGGCCTGGGACTGAAGCTTTCTTT	CASRQLGPGTEAFF
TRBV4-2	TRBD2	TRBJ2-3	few	TGTGCCAGCAGCCGAGGAGGCCACGGCGGGGGATTTAGTACAGATACGCAGTATTTT	CASSRGGHGGGFSTDTQYF
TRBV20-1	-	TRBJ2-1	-	TGCAGTGCCCAGCGAGGGGGCAATGAGCAGTTCTTC	CSAQRGGNEQFF
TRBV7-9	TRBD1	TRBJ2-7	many	TGTGCCAGCAGCCACCGGGACAGGTCCTACGAGCAGTACTTC	CASSHRDRSYEQYF